Shown below are 30 T cell receptor beta chains from a single sample sequenced in a study of CD8+ T cells in alopecia areata. Treatment meaning: oral pan-JAK inhibitor, 5-10 mg twice daily. It was cDNA, reverse transcribed from extracted RNA, that served as the sequencing template. Profiled with immunoSEQ multiplex PCR; TCRdb holds only in-frame clones, not every one. Among around 190,000 clones, about 65% were seen once, and the ten largest hold about 1.3%. The specimen comprised CD4+ T cells sorted from blood, sampled around week 47, from a patient treated with tofacitinib. These receptors came from a human donor with alopecia areata.

CDR3 sequence reads: CASSLGLTGDGYTF. DNA for the CDR3: TGTGCCAGCAGCTTAGGCCTAACAGGGGATGGCTACACCTTC. V gene TRBV13 combines with J gene TRBJ1-2; 7 positions agree with TRBD1. The V gene's germline CDR1 is PRHDT and CDR2 FYEKMQ (reference sequence). This CDR3 spans 14 amino acids. The ends lost 0 bases at V and 6 bases at J; junction bases unmatched: 4. Combining the CDR3 with reference TRBV13 and TRBJ1-2 gives the whole variable domain AAGVIQSPRHLIKEKRETATLKCYPIPRHDTVYWYQQGPGQDPQFLISFYEKMQSDKGSIPDRFSAQQFSDYHSELNMSSLELGDSALYFCASSLGLTGDGYTFGSGTRLTVV.

The chain has TRBV15 and TRBJ1-6; D unclear. Trimming left V 1 base short and J 3 bases short, with 1 base between. The CDR3 loop spans 13 amino acids. Germline CDR1 reads LNHNV; CDR2 reads YYDKDF (reference sequence). CDR3 in DNA: TGTGCCACCAGCAGAGTCTATAATTCACCCCTCCACTTT. Its translation is CATSRVYNSPLHF.

This clone was observed a single time. The rearrangement joins TRBV30 to TRBJ1-2; 9 bases map to TRBD1. The CDR3 is made up of 14 amino acids. Germline V gives CDR1 GTSNPN, CDR2 SVGIG (reference sequence). The V gene end was trimmed by 2 bases and the J gene end by 4 bases; junction bases not matched to a gene: 5. As DNA, the CDR3 is TGTGCCTGGAGTATAAAGGGACAGGGCTATGGCTACACCTTC. The encoded protein is CAWSIKGQGYGYTF.

V usage is TRBV10-3 and J usage is TRBJ2-3; 9 nucleotides align to TRBD1. CDR1 is ENHRY, CDR2 SYGVKD, per germline. V gave up 8 bases and J gave up 2 bases; unmatched junction bases: 8. This CDR3 contains 15 residues. The CDR3 nucleotides read TGTGCCATCGGGGGACAGGGTAGCTACACAGATACGCAGTATTTT. It encodes CAIGGQGSYTDTQYF.

In this sample, this clone turned up a few times. CDR3 sequence reads: CSVRRDSTSYEQYF. In DNA, the CDR3 is TGCAGCGTTAGACGGGACTCAACCTCCTACGAGCAGTACTTC. The rearrangement joins TRBV29-1 to TRBJ2-7, with a possible D match to TRBD2 (6 bases). The CDR3 consists of 14 residues. V shed 5 bases and J shed 0 bases, with 14 bases lying between them. Germline V gene data show CDR1 as SQVTM and CDR2 as ANQGSEA.

This clone was found once. The chain recombines TRBV6-5 with TRBJ2-7; possible D gene TRBD2, 6 bases. The V end lost 5 bases, the J end lost 8 bases, and 22 bases lay between the germline ends. Per the germline V gene, CDR1 is MNHEY and CDR2 is SVGAGI. This CDR3 contains 15 residues. CDR3 in amino acids: CASSIQGSNAGQQYF. CDR3 in DNA: TGTGCCAGCAGTATCCAGGGTTCAAACGCGGGGCAGCAGTACTTC.

This clone turned up a few times. The chain employs TRBV12-5 and TRBJ1-4; weak D call: TRBD1 (6 bases). Germline V gives CDR1 LGHNT, CDR2 FRNRAP. The CDR3 is 16 amino acids. V was clipped by 5 bases and J by 0 bases, with 13 bases between them. CDR3 region: CASGNLRGATNEKLFF. The DNA for the CDR3 is TGTGCTAGTGGTAACCTCAGGGGCGCAACTAATGAAAAACTGTTTTTT.

This sequence joins TRBV7-2 and TRBJ2-6; D gene uncertain. Germline lookup yields CDR1 SGHTA and CDR2 FQGNSA. V lost 5 bases and J 2 bases, leaving 13 bases between the germline ends. CDR3 size: 16 residues. The CDR3 nucleotides are TGTGCCAGCAGCCAAAACAAGGGTCCTGGGGCCAACGTCCTGACTTTC. Its translation is CASSQNKGPGANVLTF.

The J gene is TRBJ2-5, the V gene TRBV27; 9 positions agree with TRBD1. After removal of 5 bases from V and 4 bases from J, the junction contained 5 bases not matched to a gene. This CDR3 has 14 residues. Per the germline V gene, CDR1 is MNHEY and CDR2 is SMNVEV (reference sequence). The CDR3 sequence: CASSTGGRGETQYF. DNA for the CDR3: TGTGCCAGCAGTACAGGGGGCAGAGGAGAGACCCAGTACTTC.

This chain connects TRBV7-2 to TRBJ1-1; no clear D. The CDR3 spans 13 residues. CDR1 and CDR2 (germline): SGHTA, FQGNSA. Trimming took 3 bases from V and 1 from J, leaving 6 bases between them. The CDR3 is CASSFLSNTEAFF. The CDR3 nucleotides read TGTGCCAGCAGCTTCCTCTCGAACACTGAAGCTTTCTTT.

The chain links TRBV10-2 to TRBJ1-1; maybe TRBD1 (5 bases). This CDR3 is built from 14 residues. Germline CDR1 WSHSY, CDR2 SAAADI. V shed 2 bases and J shed 4 bases, with 11 bases lying between them. In DNA, the CDR3 is TGCGCCAGCAGTGAGGGGGGGAGTAGCACTGAAGCTTTCTTT. It codes for CASSEGGSSTEAFF.

V is TRBV10-2 and J is TRBJ2-1; D perhaps matches TRBD1 (5 bases). The germline V gene has CDR1 WSHSY and CDR2 SAAADI. V lost 6 bases, J lost 4 bases, and 10 bases lay in between. This CDR3 has 13 amino acids. CDR3 sequence (DNA): TGCGCCAGCAGGTCCGACAGTTACAATGAGCAGTTCTTC. This encodes CASRSDSYNEQFF.

This chain joins TRBV4-1 and TRBJ1-5; tentatively, D is TRBD1 (6 bases). This CDR3 is 14 amino acids long. CDR1 is MGHRA and CDR2 is YSYEKL in the germline V gene. V was trimmed by 0 bases and J by 8 bases, leaving 11 bases between them. The CDR3 DNA is TGCGCCAGCAGCCAAGATGGGGGGCGGGAGCCCCAGCATTTT. It encodes CASSQDGGREPQHF.

The CDR3 here is CASSLIGQGLEEKLFF. The CDR3 DNA follows: TGTGCCAGCAGCTTGATTGGACAGGGCCTTGAAGAAAAACTGTTTTTT. The chain recombines TRBV5-6 with TRBJ1-4, with 8 bases matching TRBD1. V trimming: 1 base; J trimming: 8 bases; junction bases outside the gene matches: 10. This CDR3 contains 16 residues. Germline values: CDR1 SGHDT, CDR2 YYEEEE.

V usage is TRBV19 and J usage is TRBJ2-1; possibly TRBD1 for D (6 bases). Germline V gene data show CDR1 as LNHDA and CDR2 as SQIVND (reference sequence). V lost 2 bases and J lost 5, with 13 bases in between. The CDR3 spans 15 residues. CDR3 nucleotides: TGTGCCAGTAGTATAAACAGGGATGTGAACAATGAGCAGTTCTTC. Translating gives CASSINRDVNNEQFF.

The genes are TRBV10-3 and TRBJ1-1; D is perhaps TRBD1 (5 bases). The CDR3 totals 14 residues. V lost 8 bases to trimming and J lost 3 bases, with 16 bases between them. Per the germline V gene, CDR1 is ENHRY and CDR2 is SYGVKD. The DNA for the CDR3 is TGTGCCATCTCCAGGCCACCCAGGGACACTGAAGCTTTCTTT. It encodes CAISRPPRDTEAFF.

This chain uses TRBV30 with TRBJ2-1; TRBD1 matches at 8 bases. The CDR3 runs to 15 residues. The V gene end was trimmed by 3 bases and the J gene end by 2 bases; junction bases not matched to a gene: 6. The germline gives CDR1 GTSNPN, CDR2 SVGIG (reference sequence). This chain's CDR3 is CAWRVQGVTYNEQFF. CDR3 coding DNA: TGTGCCTGGAGGGTACAGGGGGTTACCTACAATGAGCAGTTCTTC.

The table lists this clone with a few counts. Other DNA variants within this sample encode the same CDR3. The V gene is TRBV5-6, the J gene TRBJ2-7; D is ambiguous. The CDR3 consists of 11 residues. Germline-derived CDR1 and CDR2 are SGHDT and YYEEEE. V shed 5 bases and J shed 2 bases, with 5 bases lying between them. The DNA for the CDR3 is TGTGCCAGCAGTTCAACCTACGAGCAGTACTTC. Its translation is CASSSTYEQYF. The variable domain in full, with the rest retrieved from reference TRBV5-6 and TRBJ2-7, is DAGVTQSPTHLIKTRGQQVTLRCSPKSGHDTVSWYQQALGQGPQFIFQYYEEEERQRGNFPDRFSGHQFPNYSSELNVNALLLGDSALYLCASSSTYEQYFGPGTRLTVT.

The rearrangement links TRBV5-6 to TRBJ2-3; D perhaps matches TRBD2 (5 bases). The germline V and J ends were trimmed by 0 bases and 2 bases, with 10 bases remaining between them. CDR1 and CDR2 (germline): SGHDT, YYEEEE. This CDR3 is built from 15 residues. The DNA of the CDR3 is TGTGCCAGCAGCTTGGGCCCGGGGATCACAGATACGCAGTATTTT. Amino acid sequence: CASSLGPGITDTQYF.

This chain joins TRBV7-2 and TRBJ2-1, with D unresolved. V was cut by 1 base and J by 6 bases, with 16 bases left in between. The germline V gene encodes CDR1 SGHTA and CDR2 FQGNSA. The CDR3 spans 16 residues. The CDR3 coding sequence is TGTGCCAGCAGCTTAGAAGACCGCTATGGGCGCAATGAGCAGTTCTTC. It codes for CASSLEDRYGRNEQFF.

J is TRBJ2-5 and V is TRBV6-1; D might be TRBD2 (5 bases). The ends were cut back, 6 bases at V and 5 bases at J, with 16 bases in the middle. The germline V gene encodes CDR1 MNHNS and CDR2 SASEGT. This CDR3 comprises 14 residues. The CDR3 here is CASRTERIKETQYF. In nucleotides, the CDR3 is TGTGCCAGCAGAACCGAGCGGATTAAGGAGACCCAGTACTTC.

The V and J genes are TRBV29-1 and TRBJ1-2, with 8 nucleotides matching TRBD1. With V trimmed by 4 bases and J by 8 bases, 12 bases remained unmatched. There are 14 residues in the CDR3. Germline CDR1 is SQVTM and CDR2 is ANQGSEA. In nucleotides, the CDR3 is TGCAGCGTTGGGACAGGGACGCCAGGGGAAGGCTACACCTTC. Residues: CSVGTGTPGEGYTF.

This chain connects TRBV18 to TRBJ2-2; D unclear. V shed 3 bases and J shed 6 bases, with 8 bases lying between them. The germline V gene has CDR1 KGHSH and CDR2 LQKENI. The CDR3 runs 13 residues. The CDR3 DNA reads as TGTGCCAGCTCACCGCGGAGCGCCGGGGAGCTGTTTTTT. The encoded protein is CASSPRSAGELFF. The entire variable domain, with the rest obtained from reference TRBV18 and TRBJ2-2, is as follows: NAGVMQNPRHLVRRRGQEARLRCSPMKGHSHVYWYRQLPEEGLKFMVYLQKENIIDESGMPKERFSAEFPKEGPSILRIQQVVRGDSAAYFCASSPRSAGELFFGEGSRLTVL.

This chain uses TRBV2 with TRBJ1-6; 9 bases are a match to TRBD1. Germline V CDR1 and CDR2: SNHLY, FYNNEI. The CDR3 runs 15 residues. V was pared by 1 base and J by 7 bases, with 2 bases of the junction left unmatched. The CDR3 nucleotides read TGTGCCAGCAGTGAAGTTGGACAGGGGAATTCACCCCTCCACTTT. It translates to CASSEVGQGNSPLHF.

J is TRBJ1-2 and V is TRBV6-6, with 7 bases lining up with TRBD1. The V gene's germline CDR1 is MNHNY and CDR2 SVGAGI (reference sequence). The CDR3 covers 13 residues. Germline trimming cut 7 bases from V and 8 bases from J; bases unmatched to any gene: 10. Here the CDR3 DNA reads TGTGCCAGCAACCCGACAGGGCTAAGCGGCTACACCTTC. Translated, it gives CASNPTGLSGYTF.

The chain recombines TRBV25-1 with TRBJ2-7; 9 bases map to TRBD1. This CDR3 comprises 15 residues. The V and J ends lost 7 bases and 6 bases, in that order; junction bases with no gene match: 13. Looked up from germline, CDR1 is MGHDK and CDR2 is SYGVNS. The CDR3 loop reads CASTPTQGASGEQYF. The CDR3 DNA is TGTGCCAGCACTCCAACACAGGGGGCAAGTGGCGAGCAGTACTTC.

CDR3 in amino acids: CSVEDNSGANVLTF. The CDR3 DNA reads as TGCAGCGTTGAAGACAACTCTGGGGCCAACGTCCTGACTTTC. The genes are TRBV29-1 and TRBJ2-6; D unresolved. The CDR3 covers 14 residues. Germline V gives CDR1 SQVTM, CDR2 ANQGSEA. The germline V and J ends were trimmed by 0 bases and 0 bases, with 3 bases remaining between them.

The chain combines TRBV18 with TRBJ2-7; TRBD1 agrees at 8 bases. Looked up from germline, CDR1 is KGHSH and CDR2 is LQKENI. The length of the CDR3 is 14 residues. V was clipped by 6 bases and J by 3 bases; unmatched bases: 7. This CDR3 reads CASSGTGTGYEQYF. The CDR3 DNA reads as TGTGCCAGCTCGGGGACAGGAACGGGCTACGAGCAGTACTTC.

V gene TRBV30 combines with J gene TRBJ1-6, with D perhaps TRBD1 (5 bases). With 8 bases removed from V and 10 bases from J, the gap between germline ends came to 21 bases. The germline V gene has CDR1 GTSNPN and CDR2 SVGIG (reference sequence). The CDR3 has 14 amino acids. The CDR3 sequence is CAEGSGAGDSPLHF. CDR3 nucleotides: TGTGCCGAGGGATCCGGGGCCGGAGACTCACCCCTCCACTTT.

This clone has only a few counts. The CDR3 bases are TGCAGCGTGGGAAGGGGACCGGCCCAAGAGACCCAGTACTTC. Translated: CSVGRGPAQETQYF. V is TRBV29-1 and J is TRBJ2-5; D could derive from TRBD1 or TRBD2 (5 bases each). The CDR3 spans 14 residues. CDR1 is SQVTM, CDR2 ANQGSEA, per germline. The V gene lost 6 bases and the J gene lost 1 base, with 15 bases spanning the gap. Drawing the rest from reference TRBV29-1 and TRBJ2-5, the complete variable domain is SAVISQKPSRDICQRGTSLTIQCQVDSQVTMMFWYRQQPGQSLTLIATANQGSEATYESGFVIDKFPISRPNLTFSTLTVSNMSPEDSSIYLCSVGRGPAQETQYFGPGTRLLVL.